This T cell receptor beta chain was sequenced in a study of cytomegalovirus exposure and HLA in healthy donors. V was shortened by 4 bases and J by 0 bases, with 9 bases between the two germline ends. Germline V gives CDR1 LGHNA, CDR2 YSLEER. The CDR3 has 14 amino acids. The PCR ran on 60 Vbeta and 13 Jbeta primers. Some clones are missing from TCRdb's copy, which holds only in-frame ones; the method was immunoSEQ multiplex PCR. The table shows 200,000 to 250,000 clones, with more than 75% occurring only once. The TCR originated in a human donor in good health. V gene TRBV4-3 combines with J gene TRBJ1-1; D is unclear. The specimen was PBMCs. CDR3: CASSPRQVNTEAFF. The CDR3 bases are TGCGCCAGCAGCCCTAGGCAAGTGAACACTGAAGCTTTCTTT.